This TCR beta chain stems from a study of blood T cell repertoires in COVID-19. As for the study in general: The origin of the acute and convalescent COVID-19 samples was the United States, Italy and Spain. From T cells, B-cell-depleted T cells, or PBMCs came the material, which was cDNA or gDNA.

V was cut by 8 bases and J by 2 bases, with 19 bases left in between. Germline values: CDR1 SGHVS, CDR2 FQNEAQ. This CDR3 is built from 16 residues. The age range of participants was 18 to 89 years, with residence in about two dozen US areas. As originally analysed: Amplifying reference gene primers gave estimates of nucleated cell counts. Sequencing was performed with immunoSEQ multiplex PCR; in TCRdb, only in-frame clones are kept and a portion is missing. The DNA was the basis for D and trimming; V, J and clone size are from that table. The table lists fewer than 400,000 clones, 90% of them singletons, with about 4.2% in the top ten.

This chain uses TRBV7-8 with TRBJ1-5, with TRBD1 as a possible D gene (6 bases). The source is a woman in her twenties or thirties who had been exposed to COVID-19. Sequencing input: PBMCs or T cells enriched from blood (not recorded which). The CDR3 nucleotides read TGTGCCAGCTCAATCTTAGGGGGGGCCCGCAATCAGCCCCAGCATTTT. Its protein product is CASSILGGARNQPQHF.